This TCR beta chain comes out of a study of blood T cell repertoires in COVID-19. Study-wide context: Sites in the United States, Italy and Spain provided acute and convalescent COVID-19 samples. PBMCs, B-cell-depleted T cells, or T cells were the source of the cDNA or gDNA that made up the material.

Those enrolled in Seattle joined during active infection and were followed longitudinally afterward. Study processing details: Using reference gene primer amplification, nucleated cell counts were estimated. Produced via immunoSEQ multiplex PCR; TCRdb's table is partial and in-frame only. V and J calls and clone size come straight from that table; D and trimming were deduced from the DNA. The table lists about 130,000 clones, around 88% of them singletons. This CDR3 has 15 residues. Germline assignment: CDR1 LNHDA and CDR2 SQIVND (reference sequence). V was cut by 7 bases and J by 5 bases, with 20 bases left in between.

The origin of this receptor is a man between 60 and 70 years old with COVID-19, enrolled during active disease. This chain connects TRBV19 to TRBJ2-5, with D possibly being TRBD2 (6 bases). The sample taken for sequencing was peripheral blood. The CDR3 loop is CASKRGAAGGETQYF. DNA for the CDR3: TGTGCCAGTAAGAGAGGGGCCGCTGGGGGGGAGACCCAGTACTTC.